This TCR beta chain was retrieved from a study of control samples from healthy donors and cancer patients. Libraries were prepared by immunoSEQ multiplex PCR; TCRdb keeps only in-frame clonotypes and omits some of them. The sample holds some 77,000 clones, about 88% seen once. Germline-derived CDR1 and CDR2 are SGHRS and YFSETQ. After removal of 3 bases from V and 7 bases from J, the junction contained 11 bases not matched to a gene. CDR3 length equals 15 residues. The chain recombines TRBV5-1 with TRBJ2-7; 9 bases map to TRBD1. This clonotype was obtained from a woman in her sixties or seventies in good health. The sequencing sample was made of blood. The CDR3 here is CASSSATGGGGEQYF. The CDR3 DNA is TGCGCCAGCAGCTCCGCGACAGGGGGGGGCGGGGAGCAGTACTTC.